These 12 T cell receptor beta chains originate from one sample sequenced in a study of beta chain features in type 1 diabetes (dated by TCRdb to the late 2010s). Library preparation employed the immunoSEQ multiplex PCR assay. The High Capacity cDNA Reverse Transcription Kit was used to reverse transcribe all of the isolated RNA, meaning that expressed TCRB transcripts were what got sequenced. TCRdb re-hosts the immuneACCESS table, in-frame sequences only. Its copies lack some clones; in the studies checked, an unresolved V gene accounts for under half of them, and the cause for the rest is not known. The sample data list approximately 15,000 clones, and around 76% of these were observed just once. The top ten constitute around 0.31% of the sample. What the study reported, not specific to this receptor: A moderate but significant shortening of TCRB CDR3 length was observed in type 1 diabetes patients in all four CD4+ subsets.

For these receptors, no antigen is known. The sequenced sample was stem cell memory CD4+ T cells from blood. The cell subset or site tag for this specimen amounts to: stem cell-like memory CD4+ T cells. Receptors were obtained from a woman younger than 30 with type 1 diabetes.

This clone was seen once. J is TRBJ2-6 and V is TRBV5-4; 10 nucleotides line up with TRBD1. The germline V gene encodes CDR1 SGHNT and CDR2 YYREEE (reference sequence). The CDR3 consists of 18 residues. Trimming removed 1 base from V and 2 bases from J; junction bases left unmatched: 6. The DNA of the CDR3 is TGTGCCAGCAGCTTGCACGGACAGGGGGAGGCTGGGGCCAACGTCCTGACTTTC. Translating gives CASSLHGQGEAGANVLTF.

This clone has only a few counts. The chain employs TRBV7-2 and TRBJ2-5, with TRBD2 matching 9 bases. The CDR3 extends over 15 amino acids. The germline CDR1 and CDR2 sequences are SGHTA and FQGNSA. Unmatched junction bases numbered 5, after V lost 3 bases and J lost 3 bases. The CDR3 here is CASSFVGGREETQYF. In DNA, the CDR3 is TGTGCCAGCAGCTTTGTGGGCGGGAGGGAAGAGACCCAGTACTTC.

This sequence joins TRBV4-3 and TRBJ2-3; 9 bases are a match to TRBD2. V shed 4 bases, J shed 8 bases, and the junction held 13 bases outside the gene matches. Germline CDR1 is LGHNA and CDR2 is YSLEER. The CDR3 consists of 16 residues. Here the CDR3 reads CASSRNQGLALGTQYF. The CDR3 coding sequence is TGCGCCAGCAGCCGCAACCAGGGACTAGCACTCGGTACGCAGTATTTT.

This chain connects TRBV28 to TRBJ2-1; 7 bases are a match to TRBD2. The CDR3 totals 15 residues. Germline-derived CDR1 and CDR2 are MDHEN and SYDVKM. V dropped 3 bases and J dropped 4; count of bases not matched to a gene: 6. The CDR3 DNA reads as TGTGCCAGCAGTTTCGTGTCTAGCGGTTACAATGAGCAGTTCTTC. Translated, it gives CASSFVSSGYNEQFF.

This chain uses TRBV9 with TRBJ2-7; TRBD1 agrees at 9 bases. CDR1 SGDLS and CDR2 YYNGEE come from the germline V gene. This CDR3 spans 14 amino acids. V lost 4 bases and J lost 2; bases outside the gene matches: 4. This chain's CDR3 is CASSPRTGAYEQYF. DNA for the CDR3: TGTGCCAGCAGCCCCCGGACAGGGGCCTACGAGCAGTACTTC.

Here the CDR3 DNA reads TGTGCCAGCAGCTCCCGACAGGGCGCGAACTATGGCTACACCTTC. It translates to CASSSRQGANYGYTF. The chain combines TRBV21-1 with TRBJ1-2; TRBD1 is the table's D call and was not checked against the DNA. TRBV21-1 is a pseudogene. The CDR3 sequence is 15 residues long.

The V gene is TRBV9, the J gene TRBJ1-4, with TRBD1 matching 9 bases. CDR1 and CDR2 from the germline V gene are SGDLS and YYNGEE. The CDR3 totals 16 residues. J was trimmed by 8 bases and V by 0 bases; bases with no gene match: 8. The CDR3 DNA is TGTGCCAGCAGCGTAGCTCCGGGACAGGGTCAAGAAAAACTGTTTTTT. Encoded protein: CASSVAPGQGQEKLFF. The whole variable domain, remainder taken from reference TRBV9 and TRBJ1-4, is DSGVTQTPKHLITATGQRVTLRCSPRSGDLSVYWYQQSLDQGLQFLIQYYNGEERAKGNILERFSAQQFPDLHSELNLSSLELGDSALYFCASSVAPGQGQEKLFFGSGTQLSVL.

This chain joins TRBV7-9 and TRBJ2-3; 11 positions match TRBD1. Germline CDR1 reads SEHNR; CDR2 reads FQNEAQ (reference sequence). This CDR3 is 16 amino acids long. V was pared by 4 bases and J by 4 bases, with 7 bases of the junction left unmatched. CDR3 amino acids: CASSWTGGRPPDTQYF. CDR3 nucleotides: TGTGCCAGCAGCTGGACAGGGGGCCGCCCCCCAGATACGCAGTATTTT.

This chain connects TRBV10-3 to TRBJ2-7; a possible D gene is TRBD1 (6 bases). The germline V gene has CDR1 ENHRY and CDR2 SYGVKD. Trimming pared 3 bases from V and 6 bases from J, leaving 21 bases between. There are 16 residues in the CDR3. The CDR3 nucleotides are TGTGCCATCAGTGATGGGACAAGTATCGGCCTGGGCGAGCAGTACTTC. Its translation is CAISDGTSIGLGEQYF.

This chain uses TRBV7-2 with TRBJ2-7, with a weak D call TRBD2 (5 bases). Trimming took off 3 bases at V and 2 bases at J, with 8 bases between the two ends. Looked up from germline, CDR1 is SGHTA and CDR2 is FQGNSA. This CDR3 comprises 13 residues. CDR3 in amino acids: CASSFELAYEQYV. The CDR3 region has the DNA TGTGCCAGCAGCTTTGAACTAGCCTACGAGCAGTACGTC.

This clone is a singleton in its sample. This chain connects TRBV5-6 to TRBJ2-5; D not resolved. Germline V CDR1 and CDR2: SGHDT, YYEEEE. This CDR3 spans 12 amino acids. Trimming took 4 bases from V and 4 from J, leaving 8 bases between them. For the CDR3, the DNA is TGTGCCAGCAGCCTACCCACAGAGACCCAGTACTTC. Translation gives CASSLPTETQYF.

CDR3 sequence reads: CASSLVGGQETQYF. The DNA for the CDR3 is TGTGCCAGCAGCTTAGTCGGGGGCCAAGAGACCCAGTACTTC. The chain joins TRBV11-3 to TRBJ2-5; D is possibly TRBD2 (6 bases). This CDR3 is built from 14 residues. Germline CDR1 reads SGHNT; CDR2 reads YENEEA. Trimming left V 1 base short and J 1 base short, with 7 bases between.